The clone carrying this T cell receptor (beta chain) has ten or more counts. Its target is unknown. The sample originates from a study of regulatory T cells in long-lasting Graves disease. Overall study findings and caveats: Rather than thyroid tissue, only peripheral blood underwent study.

Germline lookup yields CDR1 MDHEN and CDR2 SYDVKM. The CDR3 is 16 residues long. Trimming stripped 6 bases from V and 1 base from J, with 18 bases between. HTBI primers from iRepertoire and Arm-PCR of CDR3 regions yielded the TCR beta libraries. TCRdb reprocessed the multiplex PCR reads with MiXCR, giving one entry per CDR3 protein. Among roughly 300,000 distinct CDR3 sequences listed, roughly 21% were seen once. Time point of the sample: persistent/refractory GD, antithyroid drugs over 5 years with positive TRAb. The authors made the TCR library using RNA they extracted from PBMCs. This TCR was sampled from a female donor with Graves disease. The chain couples TRBV28 to TRBJ1-1; no definite D call. The sequenced sample was peripheral blood mononuclear cells (PBMCs), obtained when the disease was refractory, from a patient treated with antithyroid drugs. CDR3 nucleotides: TGTGCCAGCAGGGGTAGAGGAGGCCGGGGGAACACTGAAGCTTTCTTT. Translating it yields CASRGRGGRGNTEAFF.